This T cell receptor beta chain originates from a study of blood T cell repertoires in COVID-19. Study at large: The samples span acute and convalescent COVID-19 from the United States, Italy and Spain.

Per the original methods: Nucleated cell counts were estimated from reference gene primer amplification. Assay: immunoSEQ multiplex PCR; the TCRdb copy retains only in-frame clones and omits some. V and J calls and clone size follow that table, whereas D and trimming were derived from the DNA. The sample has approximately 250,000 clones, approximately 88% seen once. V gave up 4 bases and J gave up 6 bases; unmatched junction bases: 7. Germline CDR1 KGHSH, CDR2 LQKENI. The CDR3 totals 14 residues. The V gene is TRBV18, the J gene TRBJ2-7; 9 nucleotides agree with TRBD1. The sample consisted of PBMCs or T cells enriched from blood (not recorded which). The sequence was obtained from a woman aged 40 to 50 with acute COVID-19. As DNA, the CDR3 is TGTGCCAGCTCACGGACAGGGGAGACGTCCGAGCAGTACGTC. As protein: CASSRTGETSEQYV.